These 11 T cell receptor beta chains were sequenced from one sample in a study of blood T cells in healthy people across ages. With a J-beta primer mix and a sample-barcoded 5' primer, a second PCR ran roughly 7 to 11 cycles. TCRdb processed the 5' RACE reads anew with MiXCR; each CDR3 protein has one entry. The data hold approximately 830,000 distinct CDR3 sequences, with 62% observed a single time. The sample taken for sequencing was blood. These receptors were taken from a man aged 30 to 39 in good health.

CDR3 loop: CASSRRGAGAYNEQFF. The CDR3 nucleotides are TGCGCCAGCAGCCGCCGCGGAGCGGGGGCTTACAATGAGCAGTTCTTC. The chain joins TRBV4-3 to TRBJ2-1; 8 nucleotides agree with TRBD2. Germline values: CDR1 LGHNA, CDR2 YSLEER. With V trimmed by 4 bases and J by 4 bases, 9 bases remained unmatched. This CDR3 spans 16 amino acids.

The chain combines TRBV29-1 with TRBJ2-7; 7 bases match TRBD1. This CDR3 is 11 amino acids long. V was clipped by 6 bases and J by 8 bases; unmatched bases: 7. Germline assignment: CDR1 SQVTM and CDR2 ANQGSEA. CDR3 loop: CSVLRTGQQYF. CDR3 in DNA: TGCAGCGTCCTTAGGACAGGCCAGCAGTACTTC.

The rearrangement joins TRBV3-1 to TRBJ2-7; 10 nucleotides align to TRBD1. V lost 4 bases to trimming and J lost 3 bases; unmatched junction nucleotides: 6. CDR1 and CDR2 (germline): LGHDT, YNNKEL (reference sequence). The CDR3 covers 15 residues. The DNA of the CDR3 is TGTGCCAGCAGCCTCCCGGGACAGGGGATCTACGAGCAGTACTTC. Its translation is CASSLPGQGIYEQYF.

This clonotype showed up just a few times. CDR3: CASSPLADYEQYF. The CDR3, as DNA: TGTGCCAGCTCCCCCCTAGCCGATTACGAGCAGTACTTC. V and J are TRBV18 and TRBJ2-7; perhaps TRBD2 as D (5 bases). Per germline, CDR1 KGHSH and CDR2 LQKENI. V lost 6 bases and J lost 4, with 13 bases in between. CDR3 length: 13 residues. Looking up the rest from reference TRBV18 and TRBJ2-7 gives the full variable domain: NAGVMQNPRHLVRRRGQEARLRCSPMKGHSHVYWYRQLPEEGLKFMVYLQKENIIDESGMPKERFSAEFPKEGPSILRIQQVVRGDSAAYFCASSPLADYEQYFGPGTRLTVT.

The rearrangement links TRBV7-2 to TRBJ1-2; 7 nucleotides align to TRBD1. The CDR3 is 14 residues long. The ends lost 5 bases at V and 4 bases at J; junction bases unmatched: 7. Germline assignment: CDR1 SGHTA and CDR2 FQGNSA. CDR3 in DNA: TGTGCCAGCAGCGTCACAGGGGAAGGCTATGGCTACACCTTC. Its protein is CASSVTGEGYGYTF.

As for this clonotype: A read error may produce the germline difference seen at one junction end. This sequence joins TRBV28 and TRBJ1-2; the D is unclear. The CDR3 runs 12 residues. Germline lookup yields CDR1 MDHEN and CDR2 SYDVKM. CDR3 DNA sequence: TGTGTCAGCAAGACTTCTTCGGGTGGCTACACCTTC. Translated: CVSKTSSGGYTF.

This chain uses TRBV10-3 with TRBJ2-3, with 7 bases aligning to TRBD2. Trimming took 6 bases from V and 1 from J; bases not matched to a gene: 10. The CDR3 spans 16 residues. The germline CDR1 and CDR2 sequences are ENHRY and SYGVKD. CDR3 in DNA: TGTGCCATCAGGGGAACCCGGGACTACCGCACAGATACGCAGTATTTT. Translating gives CAIRGTRDYRTDTQYF.

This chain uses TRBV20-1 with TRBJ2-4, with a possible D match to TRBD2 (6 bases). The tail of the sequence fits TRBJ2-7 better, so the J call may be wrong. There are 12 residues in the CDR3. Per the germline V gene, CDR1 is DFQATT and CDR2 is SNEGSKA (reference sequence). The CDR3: CSARTSGTEQYF. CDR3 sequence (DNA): TGCAGTGCTAGGACTAGTGGGACCGAGCAGTACTTC.

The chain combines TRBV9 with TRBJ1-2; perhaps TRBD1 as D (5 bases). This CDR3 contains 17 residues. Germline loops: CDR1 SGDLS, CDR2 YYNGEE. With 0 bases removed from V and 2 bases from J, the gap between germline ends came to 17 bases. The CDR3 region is CASSVATGVAGNYGYTF. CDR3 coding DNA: TGTGCCAGCAGCGTAGCTACGGGGGTGGCAGGCAACTATGGCTACACCTTC.

The chain's CDR3 is CASSRVPSQGMNTEAFF. Here the CDR3 DNA reads TGCGCCAGCAGCCGAGTTCCCTCACAGGGGATGAACACTGAAGCTTTCTTT. The chain uses TRBV4-1 and TRBJ1-1; 7 nucleotides line up with TRBD1. This CDR3 contains 17 residues. Losses at the gene ends were 4 bases for V and 0 bases for J; bases not matched to a gene: 11. Germline values: CDR1 MGHRA, CDR2 YSYEKL.

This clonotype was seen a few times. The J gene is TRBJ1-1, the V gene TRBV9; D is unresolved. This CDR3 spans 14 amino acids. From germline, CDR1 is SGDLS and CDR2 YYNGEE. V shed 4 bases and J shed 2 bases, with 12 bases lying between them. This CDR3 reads CASSPSGTNTEAFF. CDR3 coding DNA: TGTGCCAGCAGCCCATCCGGCACCAACACTGAAGCTTTCTTT.